Listed here are 20 T cell receptor beta chains from one sample, sequenced in a study of CD8+ T cells in alopecia areata. Indicated treatment: oral pan-JAK inhibitor, 5-10 mg twice daily. Extracted RNA was reverse transcribed, and the resulting cDNA served as sequencing template. Libraries were prepared by immunoSEQ multiplex PCR; TCRdb keeps only in-frame clonotypes and omits some of them. The table shows some 130,000 clones, with more than 45% occurring only once. Sample: CD4+ T cells sorted from blood, taken at week 4, from a patient treated with tofacitinib. Source of these receptors: a human donor with alopecia areata.

J is TRBJ2-1 and V is TRBV9; the D gene could be TRBD1 or TRBD2 (6 bases each). Germline V lookup: CDR1 SGDLS, CDR2 YYNGEE. The CDR3 is made up of 15 amino acids. Trimming stripped 4 bases from V and 9 bases from J, with 20 bases between. The CDR3 is CASSSSVGGFGEQFF. CDR3 sequence (DNA): TGTGCCAGCAGCTCCAGTGTAGGGGGGTTCGGTGAGCAGTTCTTC.

The genes are TRBV7-3 and TRBJ1-1; D is possibly TRBD1 (6 bases). Germline V gene sequence: CDR1 SGHTA, CDR2 FQGTGA. This CDR3 contains 14 residues. V lost 5 bases to trimming and J lost 0 bases, with 10 bases between them. CDR3 protein: CASSPGTMNTEAFF. In nucleotides, the CDR3 is TGTGCCAGCAGCCCCGGGACAATGAACACTGAAGCTTTCTTT.

For this clone: At one end, the junction sequence differs from germline, possibly due to a read error. CDR3 sequence: CASTEREFTQETQYF. The CDR3 bases are TGTGCCAGCACTGAAAGGGAGTTCACACAAGAGACCCAGTACTTC. The V gene is TRBV2, the J gene TRBJ2-5; TRBD2 might be the D (5 bases). Per the germline V gene, CDR1 is SNHLY and CDR2 is FYNNEI. This CDR3 comprises 15 residues. The full variable domain, completed using reference TRBV2 and TRBJ2-5, is EPEVTQTPSHQVTQMGQEVILRCVPISNHLYFYWYRQILGQKVEFLVSFYNNEISEKSEIFDDQFSVERPDGSNFTLKIRSTKLEDSAMYFCASTEREFTQETQYFGPGTRLLVL.

V usage is TRBV6-5 and J usage is TRBJ1-1, with unresolved D. CDR3 length equals 13 residues. Germline values: CDR1 MNHEY, CDR2 SVGAGI. Trimming cost V 6 bases and J 1 base, with 9 bases left between them. CDR3 protein: CASSLPGNTEAFF. DNA of the CDR3: TGTGCCAGCAGCCTCCCCGGGAACACTGAAGCTTTCTTT.

The chain carries TRBV4-1 and TRBJ2-2; no clear D gene. The length of the CDR3 is 15 residues. V was trimmed by 0 bases and J by 3 bases, leaving 8 bases between them. Germline lookup yields CDR1 MGHRA and CDR2 YSYEKL. The CDR3 is CASSQDRTYTGELFF. DNA of the CDR3: TGCGCCAGCAGCCAAGATCGGACCTACACCGGGGAGCTGTTTTTT.

This rearrangement joins TRBV29-1 to TRBJ1-1; perhaps TRBD1 as D (5 bases). This CDR3 spans 14 amino acids. The V end lost 7 bases, the J end lost 3 bases, and 18 bases lay between the germline ends. Germline lookup yields CDR1 SQVTM and CDR2 ANQGSEA. Written as DNA, the CDR3 is TGCAGCGGGACACCCGGGACGGTTTACACTGAAGCTTTCTTT. Its translation is CSGTPGTVYTEAFF.

This clone was observed a few times. V gene TRBV7-9 combines with J gene TRBJ2-5; no definite D call. CDR1 is SEHNR, CDR2 FQNEAQ, per germline (reference sequence). Trimming pared 0 bases from V and 1 base from J, leaving 9 bases between. The CDR3 loop spans 15 amino acids. The CDR3 bases are TGTGCCAGCAGCTTAGCGGAGTCCCCCCAAGAGACCCAGTACTTC. This codes for CASSLAESPQETQYF.

This clone was recorded a few times. J is TRBJ2-1 and V is TRBV5-6, with D tentatively TRBD2 (6 bases). Trimming pared 4 bases from V and 0 bases from J, leaving 11 bases between. Germline V gene data show CDR1 as SGHDT and CDR2 as YYEEEE. The CDR3 has 15 amino acids. The CDR3 DNA sequence: TGTGCCAGCAGCCGGAGGGGACTCTCCTACAATGAGCAGTTCTTC. Its protein is CASSRRGLSYNEQFF. The full variable domain, its missing parts supplied by reference TRBV5-6 and TRBJ2-1, is DAGVTQSPTHLIKTRGQQVTLRCSPKSGHDTVSWYQQALGQGPQFIFQYYEEEERQRGNFPDRFSGHQFPNYSSELNVNALLLGDSALYLCASSRRGLSYNEQFFGPGTRLTVL.

V gene TRBV30 combines with J gene TRBJ1-5, with D possibly TRBD1 on 6 matching bases. Trimming pared 4 bases from V and 5 bases from J, leaving 18 bases between. Germline V gene sequence: CDR1 GTSNPN, CDR2 SVGIG (reference sequence). CDR3 length: 15 residues. The DNA for the CDR3 is TGTGCCTGGACCCCCAGAAGGGGGTTAGATCAGCCCCAGCATTTT. Protein: CAWTPRRGLDQPQHF.

Written as DNA, the CDR3 is TGTGCTAGTGGTGGGGGAGCGGGAGATGGGTACGAGCAGTACTTC. The encoded protein is CASGGGAGDGYEQYF. This chain links TRBV12-5 with TRBJ2-7, with 8 bases lining up with TRBD2. Germline V gene lookup returns CDR1 LGHNT and CDR2 FRNRAP. Germline trimming cut 5 bases from V and 4 bases from J; bases unmatched to any gene: 10. The CDR3 loop spans 15 amino acids.

The chain recombines TRBV27 with TRBJ1-6, with D uncertain. Germline CDR1 and CDR2: MNHEY and SMNVEV (reference sequence). The CDR3 contains 12 residues. V lost 5 bases, J lost 7 bases, and 6 bases lay in between. CDR3 residues: CASSEGNSPLHF. The CDR3 DNA is TGTGCCAGCAGTGAGGGCAATTCACCCCTCCACTTT.

The chain joins TRBV30 to TRBJ2-5, with 13 nucleotides matching TRBD2. CDR1 is GTSNPN and CDR2 is SVGIG in the germline V gene (reference sequence). This CDR3 spans 16 amino acids. Trimming removed 3 bases from V and 5 bases from J; junction bases left unmatched: 9. The CDR3: CAWRTGLAGVRETQYF. The CDR3 DNA sequence: TGTGCCTGGAGGACCGGACTAGCGGGAGTAAGGGAGACCCAGTACTTC.

The V gene is TRBV6-1, the J gene TRBJ2-1; unclear D gene. The CDR3 length is 13 residues. Germline V gene lookup returns CDR1 MNHNS and CDR2 SASEGT. V shed 2 bases and J shed 9 bases, with 11 bases lying between them. The CDR3 loop reads CASSEFRPAEQFF. As DNA, the CDR3 is TGTGCCAGCAGTGAATTCCGCCCGGCTGAGCAGTTCTTC.

The chain joins TRBV7-9 to TRBJ2-1, with TRBD1 as a possible D gene (6 bases). The germline V and J ends were trimmed by 0 bases and 10 bases, with 13 bases remaining between them. Germline V gene data show CDR1 as SEHNR and CDR2 as FQNEAQ (reference sequence). There are 14 residues in the CDR3. The CDR3 sequence: CASSLARDTGEQFF. In DNA, the CDR3 is TGTGCCAGCAGCTTAGCGAGGGACACGGGGGAGCAGTTCTTC.

This clone was observed a few times. This chain links TRBV6-1 with TRBJ1-5, with D tentatively TRBD1 (6 bases). V gave up 6 bases and J gave up 7 bases, with 16 bases separating them. There are 14 residues in the CDR3. Germline loops: CDR1 MNHNS, CDR2 SASEGT. The DNA for the CDR3 is TGTGCCAGCAGCCCGACAGGCTTTGGGCAGCCCCAGCATTTT. Encoded protein: CASSPTGFGQPQHF.

The gene calls are TRBV30 and TRBJ1-2, with 9 bases matching TRBD1. With 2 bases clipped from V and 6 bases from J, the junction kept 4 bases outside the gene matches. This CDR3 region has 13 residues. Looked up from germline, CDR1 is GTSNPN and CDR2 is SVGIG (reference sequence). The CDR3 nucleotides are TGTGCCTGGAGTTGGACAGGGGCAGATGGCTACACCTTC. Protein sequence: CAWSWTGADGYTF. Full variable domain (outside the CDR3, taken from reference TRBV30 and TRBJ1-2): SQTIHQWPATLVQPVGSPLSLECTVEGTSNPNLYWYRQAAGRGLQLLFYSVGIGQISSEVPQNLSASRPQDRQFILSSKKLLLSDSGFYLCAWSWTGADGYTFGSGTRLTVV.

The chain recombines TRBV4-2 with TRBJ2-2, with D perhaps matching TRBD1 or TRBD2 (5 bases each). Trimming took off 4 bases at V and 3 bases at J, with 12 bases between the two ends. There are 15 residues in the CDR3. Per the germline V gene, CDR1 is LGHNA and CDR2 is YNFKEQ. CDR3 nucleotides: TGTGCCAGCAGCCCGAGGGGTTCTGACACCGGGGAGCTGTTTTTT. This gives the protein CASSPRGSDTGELFF.

This clone was detected only once. The J gene is TRBJ2-3, the V gene TRBV27; possibly TRBD1 for D (5 bases). Germline V lookup: CDR1 MNHEY, CDR2 SMNVEV (reference sequence). CDR3 length: 16 residues. V dropped 5 bases and J dropped 1 base, with 16 bases sitting between them. The CDR3 sequence is CASSDPPGRGTDTQYF. In DNA form, the CDR3 reads TGTGCCAGCAGTGACCCCCCAGGGCGAGGCACAGATACGCAGTATTTT.

This clone was seen once. The V gene is TRBV4-2, the J gene TRBJ2-6; TRBD2 matches at 14 bases. The junction had 4 bases not matched to a gene; V was cut back by 3 bases and J by 3 bases. CDR3 length: 18 amino acids. The germline gives CDR1 LGHNA, CDR2 YNFKEQ. Written as DNA, the CDR3 is TGTGCCAGCAGCCATGGGACTAGCGGGAGTGGTGGGGCCAACGTCCTGACTTTC. It translates to CASSHGTSGSGGANVLTF.

This chain joins TRBV5-1 and TRBJ2-7, with TRBD2 matching over 8 bases. Trimming took 4 bases from V and 3 from J; bases not matched to a gene: 9. The CDR3 covers 15 residues. Germline V gene lookup returns CDR1 SGHRS and CDR2 YFSETQ. The CDR3 region has the DNA TGCGCCAGCAGCCCGACCGGGACTAGGGACTACGAGCAGTACTTC. This gives the protein CASSPTGTRDYEQYF. Drawing the rest from reference TRBV5-1 and TRBJ2-7, the complete variable domain is KAGVTQTPRYLIKTRGQQVTLSCSPISGHRSVSWYQQTPGQGLQFLFEYFSETQRNKGNFPGRFSGRQFSNSRSEMNVSTLELGDSALYLCASSPTGTRDYEQYFGPGTRLTVT.